What follows are 10 T cell receptor beta chains derived from one specimen sequenced in a study of OX40 agonist ivuxolimab in advanced cancers. TCRdb's copy holds only in-frame clones and misses some; the assay was immunoSEQ multiplex PCR. The table shows 90,000 to 150,000 clones, with 80% to 90% occurring only once. Sequencing was performed on CD4+ or CD8+ T cells sorted from blood, taken in a trial of the OX40 agonist ivuxolimab. The source of these receptors is an adult with an advanced solid tumor such as melanoma, head and neck, liver or kidney cancer.

Points on this clone: Relative to the germline gene, one junction end is altered; a read error may explain this. Written as DNA, the CDR3 is TGTGCCAGCAGAGAAGACAGTCTCCTGTTCTTC. Translation: CASREDSLLFF. The rearrangement links TRBV2 to TRBJ2-1; a weak D match, TRBD1 (5 bases). The CDR3 runs 11 residues. Germline CDR1 is SNHLY and CDR2 is FYNNEI.

V usage is TRBV10-1 and J usage is TRBJ2-7; D ambiguous. Deletions cut 8 bases from V and 0 bases from J, with 14 bases between. The germline CDR1 and CDR2 sequences are WNHNN and SYGVQD (reference sequence). The CDR3 sequence is 14 residues long. The CDR3, as DNA: TGCGCCAGCTGGCCGGGTTTCAGCTCCTACGAGCAGTACTTC. Its translation: CASWPGFSSYEQYF.

V is TRBV6-6 and J is TRBJ2-1, with D possibly TRBD2 on 5 matching bases. With 3 bases removed from V and 6 bases from J, the gap between germline ends came to 6 bases. This CDR3 spans 12 amino acids. Germline lookup yields CDR1 MNHNY and CDR2 SVGAGI (reference sequence). The chain's CDR3 is CASSYLANEQFF. DNA of the CDR3: TGTGCCAGCAGTTATCTAGCCAATGAGCAGTTCTTC.

The chain joins TRBV28 to TRBJ2-1; D is ambiguous. Germline loops: CDR1 MDHEN, CDR2 SYDVKM. The CDR3 sequence is 13 residues long. V gave up 7 bases and J gave up 3 bases, with 10 bases separating them. CDR3 residues: CASIPPHYNEQFF. The DNA for the CDR3 is TGTGCCAGCATCCCACCTCACTACAATGAGCAGTTCTTC.

The chain combines TRBV27 with TRBJ2-5, with 7 positions matching TRBD1. The CDR3 contains 15 residues. J gave up 5 bases and V 4 bases, and 10 bases lay outside the gene matches. CDR1 and CDR2 from the germline V gene are MNHEY and SMNVEV (reference sequence). The CDR3 reads CASSWGTASGETQYF. The CDR3 region has the DNA TGTGCCAGCAGTTGGGGGACAGCTTCGGGGGAGACCCAGTACTTC.

The rearrangement joins TRBV7-2 to TRBJ2-5, with unresolved D. Germline CDR1 is SGHTA and CDR2 is FQGNSA. V lost 2 bases and J lost 7, with 5 bases in between. This CDR3 is built from 11 residues. The chain's CDR3 is CASSLLVTQYF. The CDR3 coding sequence is TGTGCCAGCAGCTTACTGGTGACCCAGTACTTC.

The V call is TRBV30, the J call TRBJ1-2, with D maybe TRBD1 (5 bases). Trimming took off 3 bases at V and 6 bases at J, with 14 bases between the two ends. The germline gives CDR1 GTSNPN, CDR2 SVGIG (reference sequence). The CDR3 totals 13 residues. The CDR3: CAWRHLGVHGYTF. Here the CDR3 DNA reads TGTGCCTGGAGACACCTGGGGGTTCATGGCTACACCTTC. The whole variable domain, remainder taken from reference TRBV30 and TRBJ1-2, is SQTIHQWPATLVQPVGSPLSLECTVEGTSNPNLYWYRQAAGRGLQLLFYSVGIGQISSEVPQNLSASRPQDRQFILSSKKLLLSDSGFYLCAWRHLGVHGYTFGSGTRLTVV.

The rearrangement uses TRBV4-1 and TRBJ1-6, with 9 bases fitting TRBD1. Unmatched junction bases numbered 10, after V lost 5 bases and J lost 11 bases. This CDR3 has 15 residues. Germline loops: CDR1 MGHRA, CDR2 YSYEKL. CDR3 sequence reads: CASSEPGQGIPPLHF. The DNA of the CDR3 is TGCGCCAGCAGCGAACCGGGACAGGGTATTCCACCCCTCCACTTT.

The chain links TRBV6-5 to TRBJ2-1; D possibly corresponds to TRBD1 (5 bases). The CDR3 runs to 14 residues. V lost 8 bases, J lost 2 bases, and 13 bases lay in between. Germline CDR1 reads MNHEY; CDR2 reads SVGAGI. The CDR3 region is CASWTRQPYNEQFF. CDR3 DNA sequence: TGTGCCAGCTGGACGAGACAGCCCTACAATGAGCAGTTCTTC.

CDR3 bases: TGTGCCTGGAGTCCCGGGACAGGGCTGAACACTGAAGCTTTCTTT. Translation: CAWSPGTGLNTEAFF. The V call is TRBV30, the J call TRBJ1-1; 9 nucleotides match TRBD1. The germline gives CDR1 GTSNPN, CDR2 SVGIG (reference sequence). CDR3 length equals 15 residues. J was trimmed by 0 bases and V by 2 bases; bases with no gene match: 4.